This TCR beta chain is drawn from a study of response to subunit inactivated influenza vaccine. Study-wide points: With each seasonal influenza vaccination, the authors suggested, few new T cells are recruited.

TCRdb re-analysed the RT-PCR reads in MiXCR, keeping a single row per CDR3 protein. Of 170,000 or so distinct CDR3 sequences listed, 9.5% to 12% are singletons. The V gene lost 1 base and the J gene lost 0 bases, with 9 bases spanning the gap. This CDR3 contains 16 residues. CDR1 LGHNA and CDR2 YSLEER come from the germline V gene. This clonotype was counted a few times. The antigen is not known. V gene TRBV4-3 combines with J gene TRBJ2-2, with D possibly being TRBD2 (5 bases). Specimen: CD8+ T cells sorted from PBMCs, collected less than 25 months after vaccination. The receptor was isolated from a man in his fifties or sixties who received an inactivated influenza vaccine. In DNA, the CDR3 is TGCGCCAGCAGCCAAGGGGAGACGTCGAACACCGGGGAGCTGTTTTTT. It translates to CASSQGETSNTGELFF.